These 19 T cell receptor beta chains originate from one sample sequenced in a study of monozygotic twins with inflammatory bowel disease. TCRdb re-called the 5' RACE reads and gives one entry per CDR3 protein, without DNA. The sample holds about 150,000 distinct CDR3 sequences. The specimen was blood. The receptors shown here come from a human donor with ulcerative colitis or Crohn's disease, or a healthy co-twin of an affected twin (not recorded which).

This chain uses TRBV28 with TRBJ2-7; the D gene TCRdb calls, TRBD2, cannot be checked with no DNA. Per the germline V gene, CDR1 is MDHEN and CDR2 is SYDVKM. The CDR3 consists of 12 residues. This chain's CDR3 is CASSASRLEQYF.

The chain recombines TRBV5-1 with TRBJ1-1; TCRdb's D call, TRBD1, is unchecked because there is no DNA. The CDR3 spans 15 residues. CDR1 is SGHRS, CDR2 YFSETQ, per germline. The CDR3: CASSRDRGGDTEAFF.

CDR3 in amino acids: CASSASGTNYNEQFF. This chain uses TRBV5-1 with TRBJ2-1; TCRdb picks TRBD1, but there is no DNA to check that call. The CDR3 extends over 15 amino acids. Germline CDR1 is SGHRS and CDR2 is YFSETQ.

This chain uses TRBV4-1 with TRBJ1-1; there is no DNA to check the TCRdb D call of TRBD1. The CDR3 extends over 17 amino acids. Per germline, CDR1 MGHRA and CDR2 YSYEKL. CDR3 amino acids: CASSQVLSRPRNTEAFF.

The CDR3 loop is CASSRTFGGGHTEAFF. The chain recombines TRBV27 with TRBJ1-1. The CDR3 length is 16 residues. In germline, CDR1 is MNHEY, CDR2 SMNVEV (reference sequence).

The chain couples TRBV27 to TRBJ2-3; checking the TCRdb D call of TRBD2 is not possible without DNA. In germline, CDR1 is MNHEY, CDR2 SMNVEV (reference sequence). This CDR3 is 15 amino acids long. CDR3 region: CASSLELAGEHTQYF.

This CDR3 is CASSRDRGNYGYTF. This chain uses TRBV12-3 or TRBV12-4 with TRBJ1-2; TCRdb designates TRBD1, a call that cannot be tested without DNA. CDR3 length equals 14 residues.

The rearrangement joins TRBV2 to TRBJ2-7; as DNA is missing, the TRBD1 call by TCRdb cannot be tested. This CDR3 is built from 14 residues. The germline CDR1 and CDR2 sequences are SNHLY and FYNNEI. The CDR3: CASIADRDAYEQYF.

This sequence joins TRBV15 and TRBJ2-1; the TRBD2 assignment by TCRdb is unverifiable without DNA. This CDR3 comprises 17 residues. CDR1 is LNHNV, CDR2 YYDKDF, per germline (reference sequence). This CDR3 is CATSRPKGASGANEQFF.

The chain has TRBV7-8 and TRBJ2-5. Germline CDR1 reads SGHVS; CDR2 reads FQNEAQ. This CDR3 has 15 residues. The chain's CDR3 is CASSLDTSDQETQYF.

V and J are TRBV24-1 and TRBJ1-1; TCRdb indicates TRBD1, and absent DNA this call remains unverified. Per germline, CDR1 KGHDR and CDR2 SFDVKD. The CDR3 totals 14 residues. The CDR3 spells CATSDPRGNTEAFF.

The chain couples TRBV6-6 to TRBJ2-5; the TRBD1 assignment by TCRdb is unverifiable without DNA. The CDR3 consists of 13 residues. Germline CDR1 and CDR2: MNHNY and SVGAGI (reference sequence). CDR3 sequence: CASSYTGVETQYF.

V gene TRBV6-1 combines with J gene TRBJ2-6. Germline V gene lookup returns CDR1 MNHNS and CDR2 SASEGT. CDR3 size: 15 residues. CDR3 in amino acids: CASSRQRPGANVLTF.

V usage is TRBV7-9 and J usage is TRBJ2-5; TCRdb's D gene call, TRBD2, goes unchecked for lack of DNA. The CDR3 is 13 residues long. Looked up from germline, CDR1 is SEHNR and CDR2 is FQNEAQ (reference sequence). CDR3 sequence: CASSPTSRETQYF.

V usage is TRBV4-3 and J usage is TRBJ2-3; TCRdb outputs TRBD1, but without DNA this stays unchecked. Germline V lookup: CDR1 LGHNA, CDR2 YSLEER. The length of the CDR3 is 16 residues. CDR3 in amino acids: CASSQGGGNHRYTQYF.

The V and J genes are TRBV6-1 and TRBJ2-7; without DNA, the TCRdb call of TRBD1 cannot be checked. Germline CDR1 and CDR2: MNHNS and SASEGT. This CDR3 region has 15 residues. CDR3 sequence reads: CASSLTGTATSEQYF.

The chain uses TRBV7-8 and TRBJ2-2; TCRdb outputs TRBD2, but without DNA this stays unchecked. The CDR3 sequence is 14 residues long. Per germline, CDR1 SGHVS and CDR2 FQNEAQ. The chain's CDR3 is CASSLELGPGELFF.

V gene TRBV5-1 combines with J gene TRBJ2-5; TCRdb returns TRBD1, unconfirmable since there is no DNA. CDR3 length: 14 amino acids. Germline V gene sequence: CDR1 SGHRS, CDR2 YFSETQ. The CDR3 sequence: CASSSGTPQETQYF. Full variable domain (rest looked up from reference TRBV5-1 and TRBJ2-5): KAGVTQTPRYLIKTRGQQVTLSCSPISGHRSVSWYQQTPGQGLQFLFEYFSETQRNKGNFPGRFSGRQFSNSRSEMNVSTLELGDSALYLCASSSGTPQETQYFGPGTRLLVL.

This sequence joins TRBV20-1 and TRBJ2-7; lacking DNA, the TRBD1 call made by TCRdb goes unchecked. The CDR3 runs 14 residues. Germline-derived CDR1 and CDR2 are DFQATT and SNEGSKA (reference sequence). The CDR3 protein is CSASTDRGRREQYF.